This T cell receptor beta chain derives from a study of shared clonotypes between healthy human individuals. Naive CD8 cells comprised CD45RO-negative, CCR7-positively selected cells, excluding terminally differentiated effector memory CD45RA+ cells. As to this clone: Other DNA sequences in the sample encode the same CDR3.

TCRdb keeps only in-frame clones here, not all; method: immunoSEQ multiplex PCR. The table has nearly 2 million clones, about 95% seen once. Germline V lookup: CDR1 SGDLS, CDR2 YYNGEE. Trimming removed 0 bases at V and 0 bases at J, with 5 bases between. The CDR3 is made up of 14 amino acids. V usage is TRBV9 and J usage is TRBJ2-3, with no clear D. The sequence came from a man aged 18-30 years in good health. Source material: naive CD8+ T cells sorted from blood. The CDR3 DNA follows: TGTGCCAGCAGCGTAGCCTCTAGCACAGATACGCAGTATTTT. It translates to CASSVASSTDTQYF.